This passage covers 6 T cell receptor beta chains from one sample sequenced in a study of Graves' ophthalmopathy and Graves' hyperthyroidism. For repertoire sequencing, the TCR beta CDR3 regions were amplified from RNA transcripts. HTBI primers primed a first-round RT-PCR, and a second-round multiplex PCR followed. TCRdb processed the multiplex PCR reads anew with MiXCR; each CDR3 protein has one entry. The profile covers almost 750,000 distinct CDR3 sequences, with roughly two fifths appearing a single time and 44% taken by the ten largest. Sequenced: peripheral blood. The receptors were sampled from an adult man with Graves' ophthalmopathy.

As to this clonotype: Compared with germline, one end of the junction differs, possibly owing to a read error. The chain uses TRBV2 and TRBJ1-1, with a possible D match to TRBD1 (5 bases). This CDR3 is 14 amino acids long. Germline V gene sequence: CDR1 SNHLY, CDR2 FYNNEI. The CDR3 reads CASSRSGANNEAFF. CDR3 sequence (DNA): TGTGCCAGCTCACGTAGCGGGGCAAACAATGAAGCTTTCTTT.

Turning to this clonotype: Since a much larger clone is just one base distant, this may be a read error. This chain connects TRBV20-1 to TRBJ2-5, with 8 bases aligning to TRBD2. This CDR3 is built from 15 residues. The germline V gene encodes CDR1 DFQATT and CDR2 SNEGSKA (reference sequence). Here the CDR3 reads CSASSVGLAEEAQYF. In DNA, the CDR3 is TGCAGTGCTTCCTCGGTCGGACTAGCAGAAGAGGCCCAGTACTTC.

The chain employs TRBV25-1 and TRBJ2-7, with TRBD2 matching over 7 bases. This CDR3 region has 14 residues. Germline V gene data show CDR1 as MGHDK and CDR2 as SYGVNS. Trimming cost V 6 bases and J 7 bases; bases outside gene matches: 12. The CDR3 DNA follows: TGTGCCAGCAGCTTAATAGCCGGGAGGCGGGAGCAGTACTTC. The encoded protein is CASSLIAGRREQYF.

This clonotype was seen a few times. CDR3 coding DNA: TGTGCCAGCAGTCCCCGCGGCACGGGCAGCCAGCCCCAGCATTTT. This encodes CASSPRGTGSQPQHF. The rearrangement links TRBV25-1 to TRBJ1-5; the D is unclear. V shed 5 bases and J shed 7 bases, with 18 bases lying between them. Germline CDR1 and CDR2: MGHDK and SYGVNS. CDR3 length: 15 residues.

V is TRBV13 and J is TRBJ1-1; 9 bases match TRBD1. Germline V gene lookup returns CDR1 PRHDT and CDR2 FYEKMQ (reference sequence). This CDR3 is 14 amino acids long. V shed 6 bases, J shed 4 bases, and the junction held 6 bases outside the gene matches. CDR3 bases: TGTGCCAGCAGTCGAGACAGGGGGGTCACTGAAGCTTTCTTT. It translates to CASSRDRGVTEAFF.

The chain carries TRBV7-2 and TRBJ1-3; weak D call: TRBD1 (5 bases). Germline CDR1 and CDR2: SGHTA and FQGNSA. This CDR3 spans 16 amino acids. Trimming took 5 bases from V and 0 from J, leaving 14 bases between them. CDR3 in DNA: TGTGCCAGCAGCCTTCCTGGCGGGGGCTCTGGAAACACCATATATTTT. This translates into CASSLPGGGSGNTIYF.